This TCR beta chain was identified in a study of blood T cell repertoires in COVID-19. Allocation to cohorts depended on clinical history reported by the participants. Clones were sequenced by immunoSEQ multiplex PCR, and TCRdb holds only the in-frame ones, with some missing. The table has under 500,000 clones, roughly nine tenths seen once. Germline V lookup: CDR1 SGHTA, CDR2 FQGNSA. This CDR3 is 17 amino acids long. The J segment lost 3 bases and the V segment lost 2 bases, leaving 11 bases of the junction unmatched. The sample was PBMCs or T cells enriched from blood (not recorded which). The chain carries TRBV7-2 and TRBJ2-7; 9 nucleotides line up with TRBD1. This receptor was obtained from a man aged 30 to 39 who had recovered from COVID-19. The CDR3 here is CASSLNRGTGSSYEQYF. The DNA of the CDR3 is TGTGCCAGCAGCTTAAACCGCGGGACAGGGTCTAGCTACGAGCAGTACTTC. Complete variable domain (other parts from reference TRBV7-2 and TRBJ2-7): GAGVSQSPSNKVTEKGKDVELRCDPISGHTALYWYRQSLGQGLEFLIYFQGNSAPDKSGLPSDRFSAERTGGSVSTLTIQRTQQEDSAVYLCASSLNRGTGSSYEQYFGPGTRLTVT.